The clone carrying this T cell receptor (beta chain) appeared many times. Its antigen is not known. The CDR3 end lies 3 residues beyond the end of the read and is filled in from the germline J gene. This sample stems from a study of T cell clonality in common variable immunodeficiency. Study-wide findings and caveats: In common variable immunodeficiency, TCR beta chains reportedly carried fewer deletions and N-nucleotide insertions. Authors noted CVID clonality's cause needs subpopulation repertoire sequencing. Fewer TCRbeta clones were shared among CVID subjects than controls.

Using immunoSEQ multiplex PCR, the repertoire was profiled, and TCRdb retains in-frame clones only, with some absent. The sample offers 42,000 or so clones and no singletons, the top ten holding less than 2.5%. Each donor provided about 5 to 9 ml of heparinized whole blood. Trimming cost V 1 base and J 4 bases, with 16 bases left between them. Per germline, CDR1 GTSNPN and CDR2 SVGIG (reference sequence). This CDR3 is 16 amino acids long. Sequenced sample: peripheral blood mononuclear cells. The receptor was derived from a person aged 18-70 years in good health. The V and J genes are TRBV30 and TRBJ2-2; D might be TRBD1 or TRBD2, each matching 7 bases. CDR3 region: CAWSEGRGRATGELFF. The covered CDR3 bases are TGTGCCTGGAGTGAGGGGAGGGGGCGCGCCACCGGGGAG.